This T cell receptor (beta chain) was sequenced for a study of T cell changes during pregnancy in multiple sclerosis. The length of the CDR3 is 16 residues. J gave up 4 bases and V 3 bases, and 7 bases lay outside the gene matches. The germline V gene has CDR1 LNHNV and CDR2 YYDKDF (reference sequence). Assay used: immunoSEQ multiplex PCR; TCRdb lists only in-frame clones, some missing. The table records around 85,000 clones, about 89% of them present only once. The receptor was derived from a female donor in good health, serving as a control in a pregnancy study. Some clones in this sample may be carry-over from other donors' samples. The starting material was PBMCs, obtained in the first trimester of pregnancy. V gene TRBV15 combines with J gene TRBJ1-4; TRBD1 agrees at 8 bases. The CDR3 region is CATSRGSTGVNEKLFF. CDR3 coding DNA: TGTGCCACCAGCAGGGGATCGACAGGGGTTAATGAAAAACTGTTTTTT. The full variable domain, completed using reference TRBV15 and TRBJ1-4, is DAMVIQNPRYQVTQFGKPVTLSCSQTLNHNVMYWYQQKSSQAPKLLFHYYDKDFNNEADTPDNFQSRRPNTSFCFLDIRSPGLGDTAMYLCATSRGSTGVNEKLFFGSGTQLSVL.